Following are 12 T cell receptor beta chains from one sample sequenced in a study of human T cells and chemical hapten exposure. Regarding time point: patch test 1, 2 weeks after DPC sensitization. Sample treatment: therapeutic diphenylcyclopropenone sensitization with weekly scalp DPC. TCRdb re-derived calls from the RACE reads in MiXCR, one entry per CDR3 protein. Of 65,000 to 80,000 distinct CDR3 sequences listed, around 10% are singletons. The sequencing used whole blood, collected in connection with sensitization to the hapten diphenylcyclopropenone (DPC). Source of these receptors: a woman between 45 and 60 years old with alopecia areata. Some clones in this sample may be carry-over from other donors' samples.

In its sample, this clonotype was seen a few times. The chain combines TRBV11-2 with TRBJ1-1; tentatively, D is TRBD1 (6 bases). The germline V and J ends were trimmed by 8 bases and 0 bases, with 16 bases remaining between them. This CDR3 contains 15 residues. Germline V gene lookup returns CDR1 SGHAT and CDR2 FQNNGV. CDR3 protein: CASSMRGALNTEAFF. In nucleotides, the CDR3 is TGTGCCAGCTCTATGCGGGGGGCGCTGAACACTGAAGCTTTCTTT.

This clonotype was picked up a small number of times. The chain carries TRBV9 and TRBJ2-7; TRBD2 is a possible D gene (5 bases). V lost 0 bases, J lost 1 base, and 11 bases lay in between. The CDR3 spans 15 residues. The germline gives CDR1 SGDLS, CDR2 YYNGEE. For the CDR3, the DNA is TGTGCCAGCAGCGTAGAGGGAGCGCAATCCTACGAGCAGTACTTC. Residues: CASSVEGAQSYEQYF.

The V gene is TRBV5-4, the J gene TRBJ2-7; D possibly corresponds to TRBD1 (6 bases). Trimming left V 4 bases short and J 6 bases short, with 20 bases between. In germline, CDR1 is SGHNT, CDR2 YYREEE (reference sequence). This CDR3 region has 15 residues. CDR3 sequence: CASSPSDSRIGEQYF. The CDR3 DNA is TGTGCCAGCAGCCCTTCGGACAGCCGGATAGGCGAGCAGTACTTC.

This clonotype occurred a few times. J is TRBJ2-1 and V is TRBV3-1; a possible D gene is TRBD1 (5 bases). CDR3 length: 16 amino acids. The germline CDR1 and CDR2 sequences are LGHDT and YNNKEL (reference sequence). Trimming shortened V by 1 base and J by 5 bases, and 15 bases separated the two germline ends. The CDR3 spells CASSQVTGANHNEQFF. Written as DNA, the CDR3 is TGTGCCAGCAGCCAAGTTACTGGGGCTAACCACAATGAGCAGTTCTTC.

This clonotype was counted a few times. This could be a read error, since a much larger clone is one nucleotide away. The V gene is TRBV7-9, the J gene TRBJ2-3, with D unclear. V was trimmed by 4 bases and J by 4 bases, leaving 3 bases between them. The CDR3 loop spans 11 amino acids. Germline-derived CDR1 and CDR2 are SEHNR and FQNEAQ (reference sequence). CDR3 DNA: TGTGCCAGCAGCTCCGCAGATACGCAGTATTTT. Translation gives CASSSADTQYF. The variable domain in full, completed from reference TRBV7-9 and TRBJ2-3, reads DTGVSQNPRHKITKRGQNVTFRCDPISEHNRLYWYRQTLGQGPEFLTYFQNEAQLEKSRLLSDRFSAERPKGSFSTLEIQRTEQGDSAMYLCASSSADTQYFGPGTRLTVL.

Concerning this clonotype: A junction boundary mismatches the germline segment, possibly from a read error. The gene calls are TRBV5-4 and TRBJ2-1, with no clear D. The CDR3 consists of 15 residues. Looked up from germline, CDR1 is SGHNT and CDR2 is YYREEE (reference sequence). The CDR3 loop is CASSYGPISFNEQFF. CDR3 DNA sequence: TGTGCCAGCAGCTACGGACCGATCTCCTTCAATGAGCAGTTCTTC. Using reference TRBV5-4 and TRBJ2-1 for the parts outside the CDR3, the full variable domain is ETGVTQSPTHLIKTRGQQVTLRCSSQSGHNTVSWYQQALGQGPQFIFQYYREEENGRGNFPPRFSGLQFPNYSSELNVNALELDDSALYLCASSYGPISFNEQFFGPGTRLTVL.

This clonotype has more than one count but fewer than ten. The chain couples TRBV20-1 to TRBJ1-1; D is uncertain. V was cut by 5 bases and J by 1 base, with 11 bases left in between. In germline, CDR1 is DFQATT, CDR2 SNEGSKA (reference sequence). The CDR3 length is 13 residues. CDR3 bases: TGCAGTGCTCTCCGGGTGCGGAACACTGAAGCTTTCTTT. Its translation is CSALRVRNTEAFF.

This clonotype was detected ten times or more. The chain has TRBV11-2 and TRBJ2-7; D could derive from TRBD1 or TRBD2 (6 bases each). The CDR3 extends over 15 amino acids. Germline values: CDR1 SGHAT, CDR2 FQNNGV. Between the trimmed V and J ends, which lost 5 bases and 3 bases, there was a span of 17 bases. CDR3 protein: CASSLGGTNHYEQYF. DNA for the CDR3: TGTGCCAGCAGCCTCGGGGGCACCAATCACTACGAGCAGTACTTC.

Points on this clonotype: This clone may be a read error of a much larger clone one base away. The chain has TRBV15 and TRBJ2-7; 9 bases are shared with TRBD1. The germline CDR1 and CDR2 sequences are LNHNV and YYDKDF (reference sequence). J was trimmed by 1 base and V by 1 base; bases with no gene match: 2. The CDR3 extends over 15 amino acids. Here the CDR3 reads CATSRGTGVSYEQYF. The CDR3 DNA reads TGTGCCACCAGCAGAGGGACAGGGGTGTCCTACGAGCAGTACTTC. Together with reference TRBV15 and TRBJ2-7, the CDR3 gives the full variable domain: DAMVIQNPRYQVTQFGKPVTLSCSQTLNHNVMYWYQQKSSQAPKLLFHYYDKDFNNEADTPDNFQSRRPNTSFCFLDIRSPGLGDTAMYLCATSRGTGVSYEQYFGPGTRLTVT.

The chain links TRBV3-1 to TRBJ1-1; weak D call: TRBD1 (5 bases). V lost 5 bases and J lost 5, with 9 bases in between. The CDR3 has 12 amino acids. Germline loops: CDR1 LGHDT, CDR2 YNNKEL (reference sequence). CDR3 loop: CASSWGETEAFF. DNA of the CDR3: TGTGCCAGCAGCTGGGGGGAGACTGAAGCTTTCTTT.

Ten or more counts support this clonotype. The chain uses TRBV7-2 and TRBJ2-5, with D uncertain. The CDR3 spans 14 residues. Germline-derived CDR1 and CDR2 are SGHTA and FQGNSA. Deletions cut 5 bases from V and 0 bases from J, with 10 bases between. CDR3 bases: TGTGCCAGCAGCCTTTCCGGATACCAAGAGACCCAGTACTTC. This translates into CASSLSGYQETQYF.

The chain recombines TRBV28 with TRBJ2-3, with a possible D match to TRBD2 (7 bases). Germline loops: CDR1 MDHEN, CDR2 SYDVKM. The CDR3 loop spans 15 amino acids. V was shortened by 5 bases and J by 2 bases, with 14 bases between the two germline ends. CDR3 in amino acids: CASSRPGGFTDTQYF. The CDR3 DNA follows: TGTGCCAGCAGTCGGCCGGGGGGCTTCACAGATACGCAGTATTTT.